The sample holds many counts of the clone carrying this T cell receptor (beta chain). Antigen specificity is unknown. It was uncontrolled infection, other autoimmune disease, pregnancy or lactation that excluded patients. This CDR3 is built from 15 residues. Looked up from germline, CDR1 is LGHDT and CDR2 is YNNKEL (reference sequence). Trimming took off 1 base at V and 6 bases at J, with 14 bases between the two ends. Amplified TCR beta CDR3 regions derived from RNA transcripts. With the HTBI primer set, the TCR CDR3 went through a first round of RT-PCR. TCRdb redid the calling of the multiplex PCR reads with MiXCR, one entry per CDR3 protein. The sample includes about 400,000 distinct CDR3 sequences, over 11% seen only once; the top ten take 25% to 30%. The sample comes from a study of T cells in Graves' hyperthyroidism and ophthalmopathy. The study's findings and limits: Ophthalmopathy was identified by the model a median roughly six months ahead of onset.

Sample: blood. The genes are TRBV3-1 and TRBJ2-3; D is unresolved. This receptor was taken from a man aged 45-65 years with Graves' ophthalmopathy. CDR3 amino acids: CASSQALSRVDTQYF. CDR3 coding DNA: TGTGCCAGCAGCCAAGCTCTGAGTAGGGTGGATACGCAGTATTTT.